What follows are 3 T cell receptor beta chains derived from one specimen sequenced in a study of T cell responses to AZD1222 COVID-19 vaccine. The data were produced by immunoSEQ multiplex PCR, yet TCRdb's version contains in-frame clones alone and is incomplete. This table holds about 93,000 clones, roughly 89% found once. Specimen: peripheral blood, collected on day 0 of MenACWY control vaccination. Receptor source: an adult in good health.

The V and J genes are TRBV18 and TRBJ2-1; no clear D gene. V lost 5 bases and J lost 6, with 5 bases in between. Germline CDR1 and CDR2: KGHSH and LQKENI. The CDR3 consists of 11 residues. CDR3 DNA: TGTGCCAGCTCAGTCGTCAATGAGCAGTTCTTC. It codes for CASSVVNEQFF.

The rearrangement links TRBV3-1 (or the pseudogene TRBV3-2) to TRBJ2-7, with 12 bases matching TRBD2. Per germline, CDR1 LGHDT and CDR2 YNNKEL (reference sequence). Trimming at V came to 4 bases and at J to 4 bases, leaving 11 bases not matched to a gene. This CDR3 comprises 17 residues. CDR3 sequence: CASSPASSGGVGYEQYF. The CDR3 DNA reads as TGTGCCAGCAGCCCAGCCTCTAGCGGGGGGGTGGGGTACGAGCAGTACTTC.

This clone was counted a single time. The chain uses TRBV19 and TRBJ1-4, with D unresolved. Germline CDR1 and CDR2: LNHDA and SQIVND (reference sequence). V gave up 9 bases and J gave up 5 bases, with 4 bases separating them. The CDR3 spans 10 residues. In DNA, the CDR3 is TGTGCCAGACAGAATGAAAAACTGTTTTTT. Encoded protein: CARQNEKLFF.